The subject of this entry is one TCR beta chain. Its antigen remains unknown. The donors belonged to the roughly 110-subject validation cohort, separate from the roughly 670-subject first cohort. CDR3 size: 14 residues. Germline CDR1 and CDR2: MNHNS and SASEGT. V was cut by 5 bases and J by 8 bases, with 18 bases left in between. The sample comes from a study of cytomegalovirus exposure and HLA in healthy donors. Looking at the study overall: A subsequent analysis reported that the 120 or so validation repertoires were produced on the same platform that had also been used for the 600 to 700 first-cohort repertoires.

Generated by immunoSEQ multiplex PCR, the TCRdb table keeps only in-frame clones and is missing some. The sample holds roughly 200,000 clones, 65% to 85% seen once. Study-wide points: Altogether, 150 to 200 TCR beta chains were recorded as cytomegalovirus-associated. Reports indicated that the classifier achieved high specificity and sensitivity in diagnosing cytomegalovirus status.

Source material: PBMCs. This receptor was identified in a young woman in good health and CMV-seropositive. The J gene is TRBJ1-2, the V gene TRBV6-1; D remains ambiguous. The CDR3 loop reads CASSKTDEEVGYTF. CDR3 bases: TGTGCCAGCAGTAAAACGGACGAGGAGGTCGGCTACACCTTC.